A single sample is the source of the 27 T cell receptor beta chains below, sequenced in a study of OX40 agonist ivuxolimab in advanced cancers. This table comes from immunoSEQ multiplex PCR, and its TCRdb copy is limited to in-frame clones, with some not included. The sample has tens of thousands of clones, approximately 86% seen once. This specimen was CD4+ or CD8+ T cells sorted from blood, taken in a trial of the OX40 agonist ivuxolimab. All receptors come from an adult with an advanced solid tumor such as melanoma, head and neck, liver or kidney cancer.

The chain combines TRBV29-1 with TRBJ2-7; 9 bases are a match to TRBD1. The length of the CDR3 is 15 residues. CDR1 SQVTM and CDR2 ANQGSEA come from the germline V gene. V was pared by 0 bases and J by 2 bases, with 5 bases of the junction left unmatched. The CDR3 region is CSVEEPGQGTYEQYF. For the CDR3, the DNA is TGCAGCGTTGAAGAACCGGGACAGGGAACCTACGAGCAGTACTTC.

The chain has TRBV28 and TRBJ2-4, with 9 bases that match TRBD1. There are 15 residues in the CDR3. The V gene's germline CDR1 is MDHEN and CDR2 SYDVKM. The junction had 11 bases not matched to a gene; V was cut back by 5 bases and J by 9 bases. The CDR3 DNA follows: TGTGCCAGCAGTCCCACCGGGACAGGGTTGGGCATTCAGTACTTC. It codes for CASSPTGTGLGIQYF.

J is TRBJ1-1 and V is TRBV4-3; unclear D gene. CDR1 is LGHNA, CDR2 YSLEER, per germline. V shed 4 bases and J shed 1 base, with 7 bases lying between them. The CDR3 consists of 13 residues. DNA for the CDR3: TGCGCCAGCAGCCGCCGACAGAACACTGAAGCTTTCTTT. It translates to CASSRRQNTEAFF.

V is TRBV19 and J is TRBJ1-3; no definite D call. The ends were cut back, 3 bases at V and 3 bases at J, with 9 bases in the middle. The CDR3 loop spans 14 amino acids. Looked up from germline, CDR1 is LNHDA and CDR2 is SQIVND (reference sequence). CDR3 amino acids: CASSIPGSGNTIYF. As DNA, the CDR3 is TGTGCCAGTAGTATTCCGGGAAGTGGAAACACCATATATTTT.

The chain has TRBV28 and TRBJ1-2, with D perhaps TRBD1 (6 bases). Germline CDR1 and CDR2: MDHEN and SYDVKM. There are 12 residues in the CDR3. V was clipped by 7 bases and J by 6 bases, with 12 bases between them. The CDR3 loop reads CASTRGGDGYTF. In DNA, the CDR3 is TGTGCCAGCACACGAGGGGGGGATGGCTACACCTTC.

CDR3 amino acids: CAYQGLAGGPMMNEQYF. CDR3 nucleotides: TGTGCCTACCAGGGACTAGCGGGGGGGCCAATGATGAACGAGCAGTACTTC. The chain joins TRBV30 to TRBJ2-7; 16 bases agree with TRBD2. Germline loops: CDR1 GTSNPN, CDR2 SVGIG (reference sequence). This CDR3 has 17 amino acids. Losses at the gene ends were 7 bases for V and 5 bases for J; bases not matched to a gene: 14.

The J gene is TRBJ2-1, the V gene TRBV10-3, with TRBD2 matching 7 bases. With V trimmed by 10 bases and J by 4 bases, 10 bases remained unmatched. The CDR3 covers 14 residues. CDR1 is ENHRY, CDR2 SYGVKD, per germline. The CDR3 protein is CASGGGELYNEQFF. In nucleotides, the CDR3 is TGTGCCAGTGGGGGGGGTGAGCTATACAATGAGCAGTTCTTC.

This chain uses TRBV7-2 with TRBJ2-1; D might be TRBD1 or TRBD2, each matching 5 bases. Germline loops: CDR1 SGHTA, CDR2 FQGNSA. V lost 5 bases, J lost 8 bases, and 19 bases lay in between. The CDR3 extends over 15 amino acids. As DNA, the CDR3 is TGTGCCAGCAGCCCGAGCAGGGAGCAAGGGCATGAGCAGTTCTTC. It is translated as CASSPSREQGHEQFF. Supplemented by reference TRBV7-2 and TRBJ2-1, the full variable domain reads GAGVSQSPSNKVTEKGKDVELRCDPISGHTALYWYRQSLGQGLEFLIYFQGNSAPDKSGLPSDRFSAERTGGSVSTLTIQRTQQEDSAVYLCASSPSREQGHEQFFGPGTRLTVL.

The chain combines TRBV9 with TRBJ2-1; D not resolved. The germline V gene has CDR1 SGDLS and CDR2 YYNGEE. The CDR3 covers 8 residues. V lost 10 bases and J 6 bases, leaving 2 bases between the germline ends. The CDR3 here is CAFNEQFF. CDR3 DNA sequence: TGTGCCTTCAATGAGCAGTTCTTC.

The chain combines TRBV7-2 with TRBJ1-1; no reliable D call. The CDR3 has 14 amino acids. Per germline, CDR1 SGHTA and CDR2 FQGNSA. V was cut by 8 bases and J by 5 bases, with 18 bases left in between. The CDR3 protein is CASGEWVELTEAFF. DNA for the CDR3: TGTGCCAGCGGTGAGTGGGTTGAACTTACTGAAGCTTTCTTT.

The chain uses TRBV19 and TRBJ1-1, with a tentative D call TRBD1 (5 bases). Between the trimmed V and J ends, which lost 1 base and 1 base, there was a span of 13 bases. The CDR3 length is 16 residues. CDR1 and CDR2 from the germline V gene are LNHDA and SQIVND (reference sequence). The CDR3 sequence: CASSIAAQAANTEAFF. In DNA form, the CDR3 reads TGTGCCAGTAGTATAGCCGCACAGGCAGCGAACACTGAAGCTTTCTTT. Full variable domain (remainder filled in from reference TRBV19 and TRBJ1-1): DGGITQSPKYLFRKEGQNVTLSCEQNLNHDAMYWYRQDPGQGLRLIYYSQIVNDFQKGDIAEGYSVSREKKESFPLTVTSAQKNPTAFYLCASSIAAQAANTEAFFGQGTRLTVV.

This chain joins TRBV7-9 and TRBJ1-6; 10 nucleotides align to TRBD1. CDR1 SEHNR and CDR2 FQNEAQ come from the germline V gene (reference sequence). CDR3 length: 16 residues. J lost 5 bases, V lost 6 bases, and 7 bases had no gene match. CDR3 in DNA: TGTGCCAGCAGTTGGACAGGGGGACGAGATAATTCACCCCTCCACTTT. This encodes CASSWTGGRDNSPLHF.

This chain joins TRBV9 and TRBJ1-1, with D perhaps matching TRBD1 (5 bases). V was trimmed by 5 bases and J by 0 bases, leaving 14 bases between them. The CDR3 totals 15 residues. Germline loops: CDR1 SGDLS, CDR2 YYNGEE. CDR3 DNA sequence: TGTGCCAGCAGTAAAACAGACAGAATGAACACTGAAGCTTTCTTT. This codes for CASSKTDRMNTEAFF.

The genes are TRBV19 and TRBJ1-5; 7 bases align to TRBD1. Germline V CDR1 and CDR2: LNHDA, SQIVND (reference sequence). This CDR3 is built from 16 residues. The V segment lost 10 bases and the J segment 3 bases; nucleotides outside the gene matches: 15. The CDR3 coding sequence is TGTGCCACCACGCCCAGGGGGGGGGTCCCCAATCAGCCCCAGCATTTT. This translates into CATTPRGGVPNQPQHF.

The chain couples TRBV4-3 to TRBJ2-1, with 11 bases that match TRBD1. Germline V CDR1 and CDR2: LGHNA, YSLEER. V lost 5 bases, J lost 3 bases, and 6 bases stayed unmatched. The CDR3 runs to 16 residues. The CDR3 DNA reads TGCGCCAGCAGCAAAGGACAGGGGGCCGTCTACAATGAGCAGTTCTTC. It specifies CASSKGQGAVYNEQFF.

The rearrangement links TRBV6-4 to TRBJ2-3, with TRBD1 matching 12 bases. The CDR3 is made up of 17 amino acids. Unmatched junction bases numbered 10, after V lost 3 bases and J lost 6 bases. CDR1 MRHNA and CDR2 SNTAGT come from the germline V gene. The CDR3 region has the DNA TGTGCCAGCAGTGAGGGGGGACAGGGGGCTCCAAGGGATACGCAGTATTTT. Protein: CASSEGGQGAPRDTQYF.

This sequence joins TRBV4-2 and TRBJ1-3; 9 nucleotides align to TRBD1. The CDR3 consists of 14 residues. Germline V gene lookup returns CDR1 LGHNA and CDR2 YNFKEQ. J was trimmed by 8 bases and V by 8 bases; bases with no gene match: 10. The CDR3 DNA sequence: TGTGCCAGCGGGGACAGGGACCTTGGCTACACCATATATTTT. Its translation is CASGDRDLGYTIYF.

The count of this clone is one. Compared with germline, one end of the junction differs, possibly owing to a read error. The chain is built from TRBV7-7 and TRBJ2-1; a weak D match, TRBD2 (5 bases). Germline loops: CDR1 SSHAT, CDR2 FNYEAQ (reference sequence). This CDR3 region has 14 residues. The CDR3 DNA is TGTGCTAGCAGCTCCGGTGGGAGATCGAATGAGCAGTTCTTC. Its translation is CASSSGGRSNEQFF.

The CDR3: CAAQGNYGYTF. CDR3 DNA sequence: TGTGCCGCACAGGGGAACTATGGCTACACCTTC. The rearrangement links TRBV2 to TRBJ1-2, with 7 bases identical to TRBD1. The V gene end was trimmed by 11 bases and the J gene end by 2 bases; junction bases not matched to a gene: 2. This CDR3 contains 11 residues. Germline values: CDR1 SNHLY, CDR2 FYNNEI.

The gene calls are TRBV4-1 and TRBJ2-3; 7 positions match TRBD2. The germline V gene encodes CDR1 MGHRA and CDR2 YSYEKL. V lost 1 base to trimming and J lost 5 bases; unmatched junction nucleotides: 6. This CDR3 is 15 amino acids long. CDR3 sequence reads: CASSQVGLGVDTQYF. Written as DNA, the CDR3 is TGCGCCAGCAGCCAAGTTGGACTAGGGGTAGATACGCAGTATTTT.

The chain carries TRBV7-2 and TRBJ2-1; no firm D call. Per the germline V gene, CDR1 is SGHTA and CDR2 is FQGNSA. Trimming removed 5 bases from V and 4 bases from J, with 18 bases in between. The CDR3 is 16 amino acids. CDR3 in DNA: TGTGCCAGCAGCCCGCGCACAGCGAAAGTGTACAATGAGCAGTTCTTC. Translation gives CASSPRTAKVYNEQFF.

The chain carries TRBV5-1 and TRBJ1-6; D is ambiguous. V was pared by 4 bases and J by 10 bases, with 18 bases between. CDR3 length equals 15 residues. Per the germline V gene, CDR1 is SGHRS and CDR2 is YFSETQ. For the CDR3, the DNA is TGCGCCAGCAGCCCCGATGAGGCCGGAAAATCACCCCTCCACTTT. This gives the protein CASSPDEAGKSPLHF.

V gene TRBV6-1 combines with J gene TRBJ2-7, with TRBD1 as a possible D gene (6 bases). The germline CDR1 and CDR2 sequences are MNHNS and SASEGT. V lost 4 bases, J lost 0 bases, and 16 bases lay in between. The CDR3 runs to 16 residues. The CDR3, as DNA: TGTGCCAGCAGTGCCTTTGGACAGACCAGCTCCTACGAGCAGTACTTC. It translates to CASSAFGQTSSYEQYF.

The J gene is TRBJ2-2, the V gene TRBV30; 7 bases are shared with TRBD1. V lost 1 base to trimming and J lost 2 bases; unmatched junction nucleotides: 1. This CDR3 has 14 amino acids. Germline V CDR1 and CDR2: GTSNPN, SVGIG (reference sequence). CDR3 nucleotides: TGTGCCTGGAGTGGGGACAGCAACACCGGGGAGCTGTTTTTT. It is translated as CAWSGDSNTGELFF. Drawing the rest from reference TRBV30 and TRBJ2-2, the complete variable domain is SQTIHQWPATLVQPVGSPLSLECTVEGTSNPNLYWYRQAAGRGLQLLFYSVGIGQISSEVPQNLSASRPQDRQFILSSKKLLLSDSGFYLCAWSGDSNTGELFFGEGSRLTVL.

In its sample, this clone was seen once. The V call is TRBV2, the J call TRBJ2-2; 8 bases line up with TRBD2. The germline CDR1 and CDR2 sequences are SNHLY and FYNNEI. V dropped 7 bases and J dropped 6; count of bases not matched to a gene: 13. This CDR3 is built from 16 residues. CDR3 in DNA: TGTGCCAGCACGCCAACGGGACTAGACCTCCCCGGGGAGCTGTTTTTT. Its translation: CASTPTGLDLPGELFF.

In its sample, this clone was seen once. The genes are TRBV15 and TRBJ2-3; TRBD2 agrees at 12 bases. Losses at the gene ends were 1 base for V and 1 base for J; bases not matched to a gene: 0. CDR3 length: 16 residues. Germline CDR1 LNHNV, CDR2 YYDKDF (reference sequence). The CDR3 coding sequence is TGTGCCACCAGCAGAGGACTAGCGGGAGGCACAGATACGCAGTATTTT. This gives the protein CATSRGLAGGTDTQYF. Filled out from reference TRBV15 and TRBJ2-3, the complete variable domain reads DAMVIQNPRYQVTQFGKPVTLSCSQTLNHNVMYWYQQKSSQAPKLLFHYYDKDFNNEADTPDNFQSRRPNTSFCFLDIRSPGLGDTAMYLCATSRGLAGGTDTQYFGPGTRLTVL.

The rearrangement links TRBV5-1 to TRBJ1-1; D remains unclear. Trimming removed 0 bases at V and 10 bases at J, with 16 bases between. Germline CDR1 reads SGHRS; CDR2 reads YFSETQ. The CDR3 contains 14 residues. CDR3 coding DNA: TGCGCCAGCAGCTTGGATGGACCGGAGGTTGGAGCTTTCTTT. Amino acid sequence: CASSLDGPEVGAFF.